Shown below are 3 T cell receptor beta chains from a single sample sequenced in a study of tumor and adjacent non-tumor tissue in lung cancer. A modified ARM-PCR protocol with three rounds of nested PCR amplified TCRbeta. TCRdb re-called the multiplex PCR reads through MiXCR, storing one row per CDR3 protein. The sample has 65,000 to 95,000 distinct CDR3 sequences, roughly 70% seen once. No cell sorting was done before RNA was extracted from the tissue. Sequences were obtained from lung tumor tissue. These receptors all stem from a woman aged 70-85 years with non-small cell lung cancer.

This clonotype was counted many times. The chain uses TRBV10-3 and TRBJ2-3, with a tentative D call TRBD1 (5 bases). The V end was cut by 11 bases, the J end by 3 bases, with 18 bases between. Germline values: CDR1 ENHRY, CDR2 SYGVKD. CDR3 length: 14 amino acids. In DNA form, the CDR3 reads TGTGCCTCATTCGGGCAGGGAATTACAGATACGCAGTATTTT. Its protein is CASFGQGITDTQYF.

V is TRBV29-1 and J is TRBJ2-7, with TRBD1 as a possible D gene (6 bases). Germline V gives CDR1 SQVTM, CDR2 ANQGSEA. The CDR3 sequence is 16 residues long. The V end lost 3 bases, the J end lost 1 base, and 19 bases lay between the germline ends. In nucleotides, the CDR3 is TGCAGCGTTGAGAAATTCGGGACATTGGGTTCCTACGAGCAGTACTTC. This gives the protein CSVEKFGTLGSYEQYF.

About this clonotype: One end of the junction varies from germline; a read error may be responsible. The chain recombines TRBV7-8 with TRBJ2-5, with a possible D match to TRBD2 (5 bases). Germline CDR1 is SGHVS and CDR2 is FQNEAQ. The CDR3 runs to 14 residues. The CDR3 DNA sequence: TGTGCCAGCAGCCTGACTACCGCCAAAGAGACCCGGTACTTC. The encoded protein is CASSLTTAKETRYF.